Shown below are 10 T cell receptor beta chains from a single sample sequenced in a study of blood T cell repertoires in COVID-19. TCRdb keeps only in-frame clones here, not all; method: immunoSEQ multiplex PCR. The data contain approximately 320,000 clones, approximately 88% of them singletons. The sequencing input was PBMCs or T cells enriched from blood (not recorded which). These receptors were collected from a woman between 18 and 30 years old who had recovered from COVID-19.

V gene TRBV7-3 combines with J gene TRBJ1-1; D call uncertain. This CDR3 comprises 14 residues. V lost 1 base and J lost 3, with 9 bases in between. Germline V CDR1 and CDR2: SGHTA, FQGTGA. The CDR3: CASSLIVGHTEAFF. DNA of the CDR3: TGTGCCAGCAGCTTAATCGTTGGGCACACTGAAGCTTTCTTT.

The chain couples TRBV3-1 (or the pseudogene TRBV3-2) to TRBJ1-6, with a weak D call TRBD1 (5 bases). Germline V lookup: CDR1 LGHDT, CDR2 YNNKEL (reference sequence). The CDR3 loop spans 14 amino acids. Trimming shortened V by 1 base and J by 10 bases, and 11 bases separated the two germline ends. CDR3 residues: CASSQGDGGSPLHF. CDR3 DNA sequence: TGTGCCAGCAGCCAAGGGGACGGGGGATCACCCCTCCACTTT.

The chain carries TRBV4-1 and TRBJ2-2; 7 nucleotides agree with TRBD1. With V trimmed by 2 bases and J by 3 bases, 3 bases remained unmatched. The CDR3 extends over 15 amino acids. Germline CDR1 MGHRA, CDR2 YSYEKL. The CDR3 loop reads CASSQRQGDTGELFF. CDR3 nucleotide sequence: TGCGCCAGCAGCCAAAGACAGGGCGACACCGGGGAGCTGTTTTTT.

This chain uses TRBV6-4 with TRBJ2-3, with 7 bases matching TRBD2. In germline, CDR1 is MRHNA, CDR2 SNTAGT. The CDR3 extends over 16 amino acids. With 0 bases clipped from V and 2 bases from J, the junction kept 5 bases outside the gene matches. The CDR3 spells CASSDSGLADTDTQYF. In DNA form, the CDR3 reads TGTGCCAGCAGTGACTCTGGGCTAGCGGACACAGATACGCAGTATTTT.

CDR3 sequence (DNA): TGTGCCAGCAGGGACCGGACAGGGGTTACTGAAGCTTTCTTT. Residues: CASRDRTGVTEAFF. This chain connects TRBV2 to TRBJ1-1; 9 nucleotides match TRBD1. The germline gives CDR1 SNHLY, CDR2 FYNNEI. This CDR3 has 14 residues. The junction had 7 bases not matched to a gene; V was cut back by 6 bases and J by 5 bases.

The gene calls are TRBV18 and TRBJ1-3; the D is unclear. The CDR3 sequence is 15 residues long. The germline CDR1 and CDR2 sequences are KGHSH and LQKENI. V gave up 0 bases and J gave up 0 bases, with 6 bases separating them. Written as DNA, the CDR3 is TGTGCCAGCTCACCACCTACTGACTCTGGAAACACCATATATTTT. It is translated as CASSPPTDSGNTIYF.

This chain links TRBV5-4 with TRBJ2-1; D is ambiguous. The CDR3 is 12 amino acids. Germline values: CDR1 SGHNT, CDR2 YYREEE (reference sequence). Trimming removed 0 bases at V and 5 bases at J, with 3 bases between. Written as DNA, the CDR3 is TGTGCCAGCAGCTTGGGGCACAATGAGCAGTTCTTC. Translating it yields CASSLGHNEQFF.

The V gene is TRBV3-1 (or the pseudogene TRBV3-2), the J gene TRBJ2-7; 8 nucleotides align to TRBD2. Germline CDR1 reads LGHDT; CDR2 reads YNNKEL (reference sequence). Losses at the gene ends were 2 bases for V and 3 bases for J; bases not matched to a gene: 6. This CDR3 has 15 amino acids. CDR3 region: CASSQIAGGHYEQYF. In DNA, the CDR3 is TGTGCCAGCAGCCAAATCGCGGGAGGTCACTACGAGCAGTACTTC.

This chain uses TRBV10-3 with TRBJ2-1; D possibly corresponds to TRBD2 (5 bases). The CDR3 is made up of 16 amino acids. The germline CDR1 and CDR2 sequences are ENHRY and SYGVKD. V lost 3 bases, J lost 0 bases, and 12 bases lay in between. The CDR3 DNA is TGTGCCATCAGTGACCCGAGGGCGTCCTCCTACAATGAGCAGTTCTTC. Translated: CAISDPRASSYNEQFF.

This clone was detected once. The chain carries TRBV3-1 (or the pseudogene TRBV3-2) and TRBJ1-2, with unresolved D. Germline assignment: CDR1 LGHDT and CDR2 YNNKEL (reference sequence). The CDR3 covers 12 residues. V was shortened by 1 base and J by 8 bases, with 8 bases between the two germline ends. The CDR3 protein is CASSQVLSGYTF. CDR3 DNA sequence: TGTGCCAGCAGCCAAGTTCTGTCGGGCTACACCTTC.